This T cell receptor (beta chain) was profiled in a study of regulatory T cells in long-lasting Graves disease. Study-wide findings and caveats: The study found persistent patients shared more public clonotypes (roughly 3,000) than new patients (roughly 880). TRBV28, TRBJ1-2 and TRBJ2-5 were segments that persistent disease favored.

As regards this clonotype: Its antigen is unknown.

The time point here: newly diagnosed GD, antithyroid drugs for less than 3 months. PBMC-derived RNA was used for the TCR library. Libraries of TCR beta came from iRepertoire HTBI primers plus Arm-PCR of CDR3 regions. MiXCR, run by TCRdb on the multiplex PCR reads, gives a single entry per CDR3 protein. This table holds under 400,000 distinct CDR3 sequences, over 15% found once. The germline gives CDR1 SGHVS, CDR2 FNYEAQ. The CDR3 has 15 amino acids. With V trimmed by 5 bases and J by 3 bases, 5 bases remained unmatched. These data also formed part of another study, on T cells in Graves' hyperthyroidism and ophthalmopathy. That paper states: Patients having uncontrolled infection, another autoimmune disease, pregnancy or lactation were not included. The primer set for the first-round RT-PCR of the TCR CDR3 was HTBI.

This receptor was taken from a man aged 35-49 years with Graves disease. Specimen: peripheral blood mononuclear cells (PBMCs), collected at new diagnosis, from a patient treated with antithyroid drugs. The chain couples TRBV7-6 to TRBJ2-7, with TRBD1 matching over 12 bases. This CDR3 reads CASSRGTGGGYEQYF. In DNA, the CDR3 is TGTGCCAGCAGCAGAGGGACAGGGGGCGGCTACGAGCAGTACTTC.